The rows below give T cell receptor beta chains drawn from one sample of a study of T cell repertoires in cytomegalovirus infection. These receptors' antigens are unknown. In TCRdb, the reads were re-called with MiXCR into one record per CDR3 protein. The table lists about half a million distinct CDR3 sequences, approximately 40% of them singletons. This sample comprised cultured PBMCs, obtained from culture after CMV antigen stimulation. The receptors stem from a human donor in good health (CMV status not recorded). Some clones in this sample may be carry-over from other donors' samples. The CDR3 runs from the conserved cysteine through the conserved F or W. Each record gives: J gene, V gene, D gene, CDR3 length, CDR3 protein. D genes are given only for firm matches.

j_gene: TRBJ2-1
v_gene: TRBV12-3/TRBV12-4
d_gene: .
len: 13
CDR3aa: CASSLGQVNEQFF

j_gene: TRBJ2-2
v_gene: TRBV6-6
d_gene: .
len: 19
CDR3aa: CASSYYPGGGGSEPTWLFF

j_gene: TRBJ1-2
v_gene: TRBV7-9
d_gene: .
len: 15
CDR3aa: CASSPPLVAGNGYTF

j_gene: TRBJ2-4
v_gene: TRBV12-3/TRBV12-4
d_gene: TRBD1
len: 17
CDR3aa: CASSSTYPEDRENIQYF

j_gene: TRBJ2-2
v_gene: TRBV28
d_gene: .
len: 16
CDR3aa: CASSFIRASNTGELFF

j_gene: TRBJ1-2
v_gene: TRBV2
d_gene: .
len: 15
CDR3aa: CASNEPKSLPYGYTF

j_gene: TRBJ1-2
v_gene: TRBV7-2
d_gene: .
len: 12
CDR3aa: CASSPIGYGYTF

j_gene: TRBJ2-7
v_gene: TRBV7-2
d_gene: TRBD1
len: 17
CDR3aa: CASSLDVYRTGTYEQYF

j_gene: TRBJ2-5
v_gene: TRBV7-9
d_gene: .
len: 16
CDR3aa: CASSSGTSDYRETQYF

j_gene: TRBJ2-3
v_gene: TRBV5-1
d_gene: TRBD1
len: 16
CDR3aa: CASSLEAGGLTDTQYF

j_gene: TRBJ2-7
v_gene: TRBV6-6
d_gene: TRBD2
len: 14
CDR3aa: CASIAGRAPYEQYF

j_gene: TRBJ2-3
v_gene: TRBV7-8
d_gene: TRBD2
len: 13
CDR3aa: CASSRLAPDTQYF

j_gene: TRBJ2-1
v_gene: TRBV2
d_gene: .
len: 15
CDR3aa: CASTRGGTANNEQFF

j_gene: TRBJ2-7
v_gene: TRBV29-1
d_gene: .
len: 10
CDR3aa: CSAGGDEQYF

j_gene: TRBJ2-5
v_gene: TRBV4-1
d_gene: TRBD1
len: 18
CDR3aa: CASSPYLFRDRGQETQYF